This TCR beta chain stems from a study of blood T cell repertoires in COVID-19. Measured with immunoSEQ multiplex PCR; TCRdb has only the in-frame clones, and not every one. The sample lists some 170,000 clones, approximately 85% occurring once. A single count supports this clone. V trimming: 4 bases; J trimming: 0 bases; junction bases outside the gene matches: 9. CDR1 and CDR2 (germline): MRHNA, SNTAGT. The CDR3 runs to 17 residues. This TCR derives from a man aged 35 to 55 with acute or convalescent COVID-19. V usage is TRBV6-4 and J usage is TRBJ2-4, with 7 bases fitting TRBD1. The sample was peripheral blood. The CDR3 spells CASSAQTGTIAKNIQYF. For the CDR3, the DNA is TGTGCCAGCAGTGCCCAGACAGGGACAATAGCCAAAAACATTCAGTACTTC.